This TCR beta chain comes out of a study of shared clonotypes between healthy human individuals. Study-wide context: Aged between 18 and 49, the donors were a couple of women and a few men.

Under the authors' procedure: Sequence data from immunoSEQ were junction-only and lacked quality scores; consequently, filtering differed. The table came from immunoSEQ multiplex PCR; TCRdb's copy has only in-frame clones and leaves some out. The V and J calls and the clone size are those of that table, but D and trimming were determined from the DNA. The sample has 2 million to 3 million clones; roughly 93% are singletons. The CDR3 extends over 20 amino acids. The V gene's germline CDR1 is LNHDA and CDR2 SQIVND (reference sequence). The V segment lost 7 bases and the J segment 0 bases; nucleotides outside the gene matches: 13. Study-wide results and limits: It was expected that sequencing depth would affect clonotype sharing among donors. Non-shared clonotypes showed lower generation probabilities than clonotypes common to all four donors.

Concerning this clone: Its antigen remains unknown.

This TCR was sampled from a man aged 18-30 years in good health. Some clones in this sample may be carry-over from other donors' samples. The J gene is TRBJ2-2, the V gene TRBV19; 14 bases are a match to TRBD2. The sample taken for sequencing was naive CD4+ T cells from PBMCs. Subset: CD45RA+ positively selected. The CDR3 DNA follows: TGTGCCAGTACCTCACGGACTAGCGGGAGGCCAGATACGAACACCGGGGAGCTGTTTTTT. Its translation is CASTSRTSGRPDTNTGELFF.